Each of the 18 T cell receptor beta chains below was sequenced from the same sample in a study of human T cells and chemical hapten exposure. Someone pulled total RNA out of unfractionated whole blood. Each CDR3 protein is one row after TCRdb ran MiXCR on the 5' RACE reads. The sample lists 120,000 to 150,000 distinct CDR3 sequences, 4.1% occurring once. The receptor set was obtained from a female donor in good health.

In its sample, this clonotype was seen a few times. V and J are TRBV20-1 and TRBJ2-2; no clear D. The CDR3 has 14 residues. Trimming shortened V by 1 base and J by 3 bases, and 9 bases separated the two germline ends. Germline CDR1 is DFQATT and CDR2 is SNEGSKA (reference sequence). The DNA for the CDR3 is TGCAGTGCTAGAGTCCCAGGTTACACCGGGGAGCTGTTTTTT. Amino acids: CSARVPGYTGELFF.

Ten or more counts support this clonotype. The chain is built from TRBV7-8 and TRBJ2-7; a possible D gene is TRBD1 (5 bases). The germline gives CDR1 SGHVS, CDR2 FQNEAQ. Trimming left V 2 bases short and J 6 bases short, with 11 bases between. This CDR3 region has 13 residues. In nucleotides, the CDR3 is TGTGCCAGCAGCTTACAGGGATCTGGCGAGCAGTACTTC. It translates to CASSLQGSGEQYF.

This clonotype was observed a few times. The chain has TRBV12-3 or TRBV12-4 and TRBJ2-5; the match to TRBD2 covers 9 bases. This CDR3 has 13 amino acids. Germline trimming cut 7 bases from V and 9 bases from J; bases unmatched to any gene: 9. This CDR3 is CASTSGAGGPQYF. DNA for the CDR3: TGTGCCAGCACCTCAGGAGCGGGGGGACCCCAGTACTTC.

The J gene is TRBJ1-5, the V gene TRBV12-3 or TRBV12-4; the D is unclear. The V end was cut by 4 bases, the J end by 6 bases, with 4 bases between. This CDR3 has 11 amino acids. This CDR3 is CASSCGQPQHF. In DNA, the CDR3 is TGTGCCAGCAGTTGTGGTCAGCCCCAGCATTTT.

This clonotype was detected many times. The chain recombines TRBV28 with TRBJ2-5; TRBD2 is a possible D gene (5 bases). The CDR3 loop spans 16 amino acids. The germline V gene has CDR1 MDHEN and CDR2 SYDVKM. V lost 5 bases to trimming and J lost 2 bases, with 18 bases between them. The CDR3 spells CASSPPGISTQETQYF. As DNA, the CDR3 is TGTGCCAGCAGTCCCCCGGGGATATCAACACAAGAGACCCAGTACTTC. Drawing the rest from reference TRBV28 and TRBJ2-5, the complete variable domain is DVKVTQSSRYLVKRTGEKVFLECVQDMDHENMFWYRQDPGLGLRLIYFSYDVKMKEKGDIPEGYSVSREKKERFSLILESASTNQTSMYLCASSPPGISTQETQYFGPGTRLLVL.

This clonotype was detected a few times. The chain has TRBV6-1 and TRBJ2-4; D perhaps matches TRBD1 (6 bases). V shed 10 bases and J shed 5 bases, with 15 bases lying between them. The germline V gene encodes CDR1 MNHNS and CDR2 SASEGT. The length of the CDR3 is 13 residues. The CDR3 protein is CAIAWGRENIQYF. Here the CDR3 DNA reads TGTGCCATAGCGTGGGGGCGGGAAAACATTCAGTACTTC.

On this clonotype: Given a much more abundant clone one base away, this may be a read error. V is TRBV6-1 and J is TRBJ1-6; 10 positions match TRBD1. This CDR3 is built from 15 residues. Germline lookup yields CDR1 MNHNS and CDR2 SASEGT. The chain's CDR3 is CASSDRQGANSPLNF. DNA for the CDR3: TGTGCCAGCAGTGACAGACAGGGGGCTAATTCACCCCTCAACTTT.

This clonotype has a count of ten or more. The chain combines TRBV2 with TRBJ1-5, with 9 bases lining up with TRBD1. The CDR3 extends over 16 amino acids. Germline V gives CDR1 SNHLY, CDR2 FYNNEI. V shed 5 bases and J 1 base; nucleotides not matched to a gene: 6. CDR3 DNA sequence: TGTGCCAGCAGTCCCCAGACAGGGGGGAGCAATCAGCCCCAGCATTTT. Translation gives CASSPQTGGSNQPQHF.

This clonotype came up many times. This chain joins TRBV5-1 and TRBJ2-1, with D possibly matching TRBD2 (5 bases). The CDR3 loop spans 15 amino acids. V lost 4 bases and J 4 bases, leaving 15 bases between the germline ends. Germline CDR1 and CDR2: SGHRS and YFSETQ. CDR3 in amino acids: CASSPEMGAYNEQFF. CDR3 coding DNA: TGCGCCAGCAGCCCGGAGATGGGAGCTTACAATGAGCAGTTCTTC.

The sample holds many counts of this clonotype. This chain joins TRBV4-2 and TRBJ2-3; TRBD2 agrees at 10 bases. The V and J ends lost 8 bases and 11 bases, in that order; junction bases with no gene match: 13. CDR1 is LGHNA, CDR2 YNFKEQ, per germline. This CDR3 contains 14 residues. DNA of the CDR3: TGTGCCAGCGGAGGGACTAGCGATGGGGTAGGGCAGTATTTT. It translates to CASGGTSDGVGQYF.

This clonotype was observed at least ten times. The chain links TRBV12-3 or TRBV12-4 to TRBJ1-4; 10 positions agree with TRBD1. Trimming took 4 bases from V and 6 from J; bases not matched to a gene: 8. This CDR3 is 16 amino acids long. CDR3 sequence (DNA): TGTGCCAGCAGTTCCCGGACAGGGGGATTCTATGAAAAACTGTTTTTT. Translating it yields CASSSRTGGFYEKLFF.

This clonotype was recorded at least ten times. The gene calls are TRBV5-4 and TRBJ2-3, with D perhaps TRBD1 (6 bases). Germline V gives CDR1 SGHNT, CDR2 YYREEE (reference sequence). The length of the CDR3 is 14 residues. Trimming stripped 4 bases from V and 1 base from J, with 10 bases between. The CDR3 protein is CASSVTGRTDTQYF. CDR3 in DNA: TGTGCCAGCAGCGTGACAGGACGCACAGATACGCAGTATTTT.

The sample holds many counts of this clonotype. CDR3 sequence reads: CASRRTPYNEQFF. The CDR3 region has the DNA TGTGCCAGCCGGAGGACTCCCTACAATGAGCAGTTCTTC. The chain uses TRBV6-2 or TRBV6-3 and TRBJ2-1; D may be TRBD2 (5 bases). This CDR3 has 13 residues. Germline V gene sequence: CDR1 MNHEY, CDR2 SVGEGT. The germline V and J ends were trimmed by 8 bases and 2 bases, with 10 bases remaining between them.

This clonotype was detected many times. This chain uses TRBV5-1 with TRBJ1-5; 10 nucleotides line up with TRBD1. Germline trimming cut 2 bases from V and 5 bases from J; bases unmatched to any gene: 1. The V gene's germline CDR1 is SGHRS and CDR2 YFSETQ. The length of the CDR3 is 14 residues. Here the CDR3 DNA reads TGCGCCAGCAGCTTTGGACAGGGGGATCAGCCCCAGCATTTT. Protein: CASSFGQGDQPQHF.

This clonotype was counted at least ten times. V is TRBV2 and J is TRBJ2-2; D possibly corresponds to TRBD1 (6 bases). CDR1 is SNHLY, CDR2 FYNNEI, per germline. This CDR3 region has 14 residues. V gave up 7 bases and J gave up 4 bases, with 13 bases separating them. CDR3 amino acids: CASNIDRSTGELFF. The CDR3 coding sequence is TGTGCCAGCAACATCGACAGGTCCACCGGGGAGCTGTTTTTT.

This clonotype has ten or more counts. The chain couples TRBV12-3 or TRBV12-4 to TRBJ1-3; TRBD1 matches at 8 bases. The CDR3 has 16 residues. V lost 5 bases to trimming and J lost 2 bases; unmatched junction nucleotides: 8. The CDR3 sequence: CASSTGQGSAGNTIYF. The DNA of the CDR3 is TGTGCCAGCAGTACCGGACAGGGTTCCGCTGGAAACACCATATATTTT.

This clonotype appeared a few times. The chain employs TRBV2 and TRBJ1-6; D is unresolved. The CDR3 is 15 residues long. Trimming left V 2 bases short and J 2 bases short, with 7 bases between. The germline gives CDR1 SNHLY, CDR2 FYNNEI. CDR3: CASSENLAYNSPLHF. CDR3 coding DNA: TGTGCCAGCAGTGAAAACCTGGCCTATAATTCACCCCTCCACTTT. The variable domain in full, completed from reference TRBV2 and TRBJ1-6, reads EPEVTQTPSHQVTQMGQEVILRCVPISNHLYFYWYRQILGQKVEFLVSFYNNEISEKSEIFDDQFSVERPDGSNFTLKIRSTKLEDSAMYFCASSENLAYNSPLHFGNGTRLTVT.

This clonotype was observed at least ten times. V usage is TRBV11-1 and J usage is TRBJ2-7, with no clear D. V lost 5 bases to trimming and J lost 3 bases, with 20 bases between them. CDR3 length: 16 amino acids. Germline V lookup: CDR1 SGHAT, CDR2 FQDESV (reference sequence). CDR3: CASSPRYGQVHYEQYF. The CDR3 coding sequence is TGTGCCAGCAGCCCCCGTTATGGGCAGGTCCACTACGAGCAGTACTTC.